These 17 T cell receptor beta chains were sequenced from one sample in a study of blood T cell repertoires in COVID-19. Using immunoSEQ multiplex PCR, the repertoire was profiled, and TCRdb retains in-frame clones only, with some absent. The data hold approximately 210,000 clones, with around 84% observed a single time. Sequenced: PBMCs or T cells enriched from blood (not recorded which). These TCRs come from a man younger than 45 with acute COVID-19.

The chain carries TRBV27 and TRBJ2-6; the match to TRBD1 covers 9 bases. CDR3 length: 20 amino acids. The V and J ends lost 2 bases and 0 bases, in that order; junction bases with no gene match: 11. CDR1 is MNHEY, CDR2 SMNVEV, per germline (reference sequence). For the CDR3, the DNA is TGTGCCAGCAGTTTACGCGGGGGACAGGGCTTCTTCTCTGGGGCCAACGTCCTGACTTTC. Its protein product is CASSLRGGQGFFSGANVLTF.

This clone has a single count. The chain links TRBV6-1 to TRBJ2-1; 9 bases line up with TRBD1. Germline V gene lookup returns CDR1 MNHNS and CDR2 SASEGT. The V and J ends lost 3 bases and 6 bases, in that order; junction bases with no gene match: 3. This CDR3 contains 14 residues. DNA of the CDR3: TGTGCCAGCAGTGATACAGGGGGCGGCAATGAGCAGTTCTTC. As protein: CASSDTGGGNEQFF.

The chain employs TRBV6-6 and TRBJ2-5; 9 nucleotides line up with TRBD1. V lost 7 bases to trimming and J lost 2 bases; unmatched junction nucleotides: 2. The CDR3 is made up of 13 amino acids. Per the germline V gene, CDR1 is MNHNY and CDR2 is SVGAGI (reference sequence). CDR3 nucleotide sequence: TGTGCCAGCAATGACAGGGGGCAAGAGACCCAGTACTTC. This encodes CASNDRGQETQYF.

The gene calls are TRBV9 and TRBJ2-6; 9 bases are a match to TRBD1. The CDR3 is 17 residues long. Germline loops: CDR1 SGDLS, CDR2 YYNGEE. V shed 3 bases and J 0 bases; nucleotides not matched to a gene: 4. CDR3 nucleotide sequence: TGTGCCAGCAGCGGGGACAGGGCCCCCTCTGGGGCCAACGTCCTGACTTTC. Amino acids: CASSGDRAPSGANVLTF.

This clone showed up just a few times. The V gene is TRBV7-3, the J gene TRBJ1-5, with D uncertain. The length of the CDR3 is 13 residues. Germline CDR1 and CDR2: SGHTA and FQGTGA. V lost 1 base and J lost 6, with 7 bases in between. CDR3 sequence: CASSLSAPQPQHF. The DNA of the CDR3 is TGTGCCAGCAGCTTAAGTGCGCCTCAGCCCCAGCATTTT.

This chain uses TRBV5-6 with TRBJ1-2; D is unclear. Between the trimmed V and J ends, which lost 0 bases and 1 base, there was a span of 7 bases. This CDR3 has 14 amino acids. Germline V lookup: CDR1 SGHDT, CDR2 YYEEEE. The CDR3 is CASSLVTVNYGYTF. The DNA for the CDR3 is TGTGCCAGCAGCTTGGTCACAGTTAACTATGGCTACACCTTC.

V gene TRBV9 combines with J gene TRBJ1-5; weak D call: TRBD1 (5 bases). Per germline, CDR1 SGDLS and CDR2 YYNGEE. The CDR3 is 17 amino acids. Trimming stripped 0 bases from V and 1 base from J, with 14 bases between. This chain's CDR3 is CASSVERGEESNQPQHF. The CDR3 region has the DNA TGTGCCAGCAGCGTAGAGCGGGGGGAAGAGAGCAATCAGCCCCAGCATTTT.

CDR3 protein: CASSPQREGEKLFF. As DNA, the CDR3 is TGTGCCAGCTCACCCCAGAGGGAAGGTGAAAAACTGTTTTTT. V is TRBV18 and J is TRBJ1-4, with D hard to call. Trimming left V 3 bases short and J 7 bases short, with 12 bases between. This CDR3 has 14 residues. Germline lookup yields CDR1 KGHSH and CDR2 LQKENI.

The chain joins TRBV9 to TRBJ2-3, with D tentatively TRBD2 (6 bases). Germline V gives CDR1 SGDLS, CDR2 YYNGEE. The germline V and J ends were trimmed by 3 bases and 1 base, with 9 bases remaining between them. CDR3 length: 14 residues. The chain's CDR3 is CASSGGVGTDTQYF. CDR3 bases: TGTGCCAGCAGCGGGGGGGTAGGCACAGATACGCAGTATTTT.

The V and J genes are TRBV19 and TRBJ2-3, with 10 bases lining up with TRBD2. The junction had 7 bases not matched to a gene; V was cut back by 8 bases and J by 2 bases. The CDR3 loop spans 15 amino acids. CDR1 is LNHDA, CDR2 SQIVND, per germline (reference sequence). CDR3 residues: CASPPLAGDTDTQYF. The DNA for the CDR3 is TGTGCCAGTCCCCCGCTAGCGGGGGACACAGATACGCAGTATTTT.

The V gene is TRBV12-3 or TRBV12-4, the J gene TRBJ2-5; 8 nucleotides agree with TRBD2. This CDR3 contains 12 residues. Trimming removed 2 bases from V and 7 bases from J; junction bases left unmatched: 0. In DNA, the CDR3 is TGTGCCAGCAGTTTACGGGGGGGGACCCAGTACTTC. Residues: CASSLRGGTQYF.

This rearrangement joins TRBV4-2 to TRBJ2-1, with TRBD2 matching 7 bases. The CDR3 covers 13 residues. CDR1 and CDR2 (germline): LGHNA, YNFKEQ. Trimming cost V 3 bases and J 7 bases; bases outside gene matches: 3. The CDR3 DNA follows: TGTGCCAGCAGCCAGGGGGGGTGGAATGAGCAGTTCTTC. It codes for CASSQGGWNEQFF.

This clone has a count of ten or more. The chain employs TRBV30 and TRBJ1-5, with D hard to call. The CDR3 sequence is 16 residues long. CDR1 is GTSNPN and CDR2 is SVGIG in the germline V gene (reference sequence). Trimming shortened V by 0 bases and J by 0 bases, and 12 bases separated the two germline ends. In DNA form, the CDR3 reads TGTGCCTGGAGTGTGTCGTTAGCTTATAGCAATCAGCCCCAGCATTTT. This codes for CAWSVSLAYSNQPQHF. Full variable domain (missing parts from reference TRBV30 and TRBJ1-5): SQTIHQWPATLVQPVGSPLSLECTVEGTSNPNLYWYRQAAGRGLQLLFYSVGIGQISSEVPQNLSASRPQDRQFILSSKKLLLSDSGFYLCAWSVSLAYSNQPQHFGDGTRLSIL.

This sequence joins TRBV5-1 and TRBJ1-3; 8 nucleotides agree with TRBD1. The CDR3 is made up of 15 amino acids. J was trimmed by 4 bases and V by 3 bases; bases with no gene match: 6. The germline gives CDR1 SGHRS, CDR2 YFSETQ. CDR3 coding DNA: TGCGCCAGCAGCTCAGGGGGCGCGGGGGGAAACACCATATATTTT. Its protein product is CASSSGGAGGNTIYF.

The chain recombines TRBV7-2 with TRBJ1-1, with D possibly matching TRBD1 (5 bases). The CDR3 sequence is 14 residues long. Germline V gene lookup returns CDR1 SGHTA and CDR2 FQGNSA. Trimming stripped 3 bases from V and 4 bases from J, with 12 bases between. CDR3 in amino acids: CASSFRGGGTEAFF. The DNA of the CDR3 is TGTGCCAGCAGCTTTCGGGGGGGTGGCACTGAAGCTTTCTTT. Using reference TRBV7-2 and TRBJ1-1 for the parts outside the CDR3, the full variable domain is GAGVSQSPSNKVTEKGKDVELRCDPISGHTALYWYRQSLGQGLEFLIYFQGNSAPDKSGLPSDRFSAERTGGSVSTLTIQRTQQEDSAVYLCASSFRGGGTEAFFGQGTRLTVV.

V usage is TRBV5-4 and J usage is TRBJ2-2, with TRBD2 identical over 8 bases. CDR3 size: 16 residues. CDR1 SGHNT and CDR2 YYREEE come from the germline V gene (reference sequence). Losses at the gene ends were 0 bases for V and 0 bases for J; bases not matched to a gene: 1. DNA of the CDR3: TGTGCCAGCAGCTTGGGCGGGGGGACGAACACCGGGGAGCTGTTTTTT. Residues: CASSLGGGTNTGELFF.

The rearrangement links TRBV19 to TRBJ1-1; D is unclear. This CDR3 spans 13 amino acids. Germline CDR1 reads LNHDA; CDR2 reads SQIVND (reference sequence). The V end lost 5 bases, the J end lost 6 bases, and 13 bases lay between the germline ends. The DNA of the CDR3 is TGTGCCAGTAGTTCCCATAGAGCGTCTGAAGCTTTCTTT. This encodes CASSSHRASEAFF.